This T cell receptor beta chain was obtained from a study of Graves' ophthalmopathy and Graves' hyperthyroidism. This clonotype has just a few counts. Amplifying from RNA transcripts, the study obtained TCR beta CDR3 regions. Second-round multiplex PCR followed a first-round RT-PCR using HTBI primers. A single record per CDR3 protein comes from TCRdb applying MiXCR to the multiplex PCR reads. The sample records 740,000 or so distinct CDR3 sequences, roughly two fifths being singletons. The germline CDR1 and CDR2 sequences are DFQATT and SNEGSKA (reference sequence). The CDR3 has 15 residues. The V end was cut by 0 bases, the J end by 0 bases, with 12 bases between.

The V gene is TRBV20-1, the J gene TRBJ2-7, with TRBD1 as a possible D gene (6 bases). The receptor's source is an adult man with Graves' ophthalmopathy. Sample: peripheral blood. CDR3 DNA: TGCAGTGCTAGAGATCTCCAAGGGGGCTCCTACGAGCAGTACTTC. This gives the protein CSARDLQGGSYEQYF.